This T cell receptor beta chain appears in the sequencing data of a study of blood T cells in healthy people across ages (dated by TCRdb to between 2014 and 2016). For the study in its entirety: In model experiments, roughly one uniquely barcoded TCR beta cDNA molecule per two T cells was captured by template switching. Using deep sequencing normalized with unique cDNA molecular identifiers, the study measured how TCR beta repertoire diversity changes with age. The donors were split into four age groups: young (average about 15 years), middle-aged (about 40), aged (more than 60) and long-lived (approximately 80). Donors of different ages were randomly distributed across sequencing lanes to avoid experimental bias. Using the same blood draw, the study looked at two additional independent replicas of 1 million unique cDNA reads for two donors, one aged 18 to 30 and the other aged 80 or older.

The library was made by 5' RACE. Sequenced on an Illumina HiSeq 2500. A second PCR of roughly 6 to 11 cycles was run with a J-beta primer mix and a sample-barcoded 5' primer. A unique molecular identifier was introduced onto each TCR beta cDNA molecule by a template-switch 5' adaptor carrying 12 random nucleotides. At least 2.5 million CDR3-containing paired-end reads were obtained from each sample. First-strand cDNA was synthesized from all RNA with the Mint cDNA synthesis kit, primed by a TRBC-specific oligonucleotide. Following uracil-DNA glycosylase treatment, all cDNA underwent a first 18-cycle PCR with the universal primers M1SS and BC2_uni_R. As for the original processing: Normalization of each sample was performed by random selection of 1 million high-quality reads, each carrying a distinct molecular identifier. Instead of being binned into consensus sequences, reads with shared molecular identifiers were discarded. MiTCR, run with a Q25 quality threshold and the strictest error-elimination algorithm, handled CDR3 identification, clonotype clustering and error correction. A nonparametric unseen species model with Euler transformation was used to estimate a lower bound on total TCR beta diversity. TCRdb reprocessing: public reads trimmed at Q25 with fastp, clones called with MiXCR, in-frame beta chains kept. Records with the same CDR3 protein are collapsed into one entry carrying the most frequent genes and DNA. These V and J calls derive from TCRdb rather than the authors' analysis. The sample table shows under 800,000 distinct CDR3 sequences, and roughly 41% are seen once. 20% to 25% of the sample rests with the top ten.

A remark on this clonotype: Its antigen specificity is not known. One end of the junction does not line up with germline, which may come from a read error.

The cysteine opens and the phenylalanine closes a CDR3 of 17 amino acids. Solely the CDR3 DNA is kept, with 51 bases framed from the first base. The germline V gene gives CDR1 as SGHRS and CDR2 as YFSETQ. Donors were approximately 42 systemically healthy Caucasian individuals from Russia aged roughly 6 to 100 years. Each donor gave about 11 milliliters of peripheral blood, drawn into EDTA-treated Vacutainer tubes. Ficoll-Paque density-gradient centrifugation was used to isolate PBMCs, with at least 6.5 million per sample. Total RNA, at least 6 micrograms per sample, was extracted from PBMCs with Trizol reagent. Naive CD45RAhigh/CD27high T cell percentages were measured by flow cytometry on a PBMC aliquot from every donor. General study outcomes and caveats: Observed TCR beta diversity per million T cells fell roughly linearly with age, and a significant reduction was already apparent by age around 39. Because the CMV infection status of the donors was unknown, age-related changes in expanded clonotypes may potentially have been confounded. Conclusive comparison of naive and antigen-experienced compartments was prevented by the profiling of bulk unsorted PBMCs. Estimates of total diversity based on one million sequenced T cells were regarded as lower bounds and as underestimates. A strong correlation was found between observed TCR beta diversity and the percentage of naive T cells measured by flow cytometry. Compared with the aged group, the long-lived group had more naive CD4+ T cells, fewer expanded clones and increased TCR diversity, suggesting age selection.

This sequence uses TRBV5-1 and TRBJ2-1; TRBD2 lines up with 11 middle nucleotides. The sequencing sample was made of blood. The clonotype comes from a woman aged 55-69 years in good health. The CDR3 protein: CAGSSRVAGGPGDEQFF. The base sequence is TGCGCCGGCAGCTCTCGGGTAGCGGGAGGGCCGGGCGATGAGCAGTTCTTC. Reference TRBV5-1 and TRBJ2-1 proteins supply the regions before and after the CDR3; the full variable domain is: KAGVTQTPRYLIKTRGQQVTLSCSPISGHRSVSWYQQTPGQGLQFLFEYFSETQRNKGNFPGRFSGRQFSNSRSEMNVSTLELGDSALYLCAGSSRVAGGPGDEQFFGPGTRLTVL.